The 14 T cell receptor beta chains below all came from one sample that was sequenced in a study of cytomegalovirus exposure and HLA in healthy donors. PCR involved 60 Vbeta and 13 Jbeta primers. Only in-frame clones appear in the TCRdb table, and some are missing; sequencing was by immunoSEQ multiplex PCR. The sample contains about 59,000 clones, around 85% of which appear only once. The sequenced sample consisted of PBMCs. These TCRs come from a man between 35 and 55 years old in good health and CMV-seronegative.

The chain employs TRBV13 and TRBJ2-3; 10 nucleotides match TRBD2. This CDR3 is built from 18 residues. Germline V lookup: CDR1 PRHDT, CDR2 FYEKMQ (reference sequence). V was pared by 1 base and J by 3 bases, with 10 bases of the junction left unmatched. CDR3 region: CASSLALGELAGTDTQYF. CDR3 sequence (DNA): TGTGCCAGCAGCTTAGCCTTGGGTGAACTAGCGGGGACAGATACGCAGTATTTT.

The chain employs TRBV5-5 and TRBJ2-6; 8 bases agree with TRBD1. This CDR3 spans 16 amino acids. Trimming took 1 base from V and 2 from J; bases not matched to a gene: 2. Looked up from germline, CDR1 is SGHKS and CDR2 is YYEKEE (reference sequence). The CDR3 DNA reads TGTGCCAGCAGCTTGACAGGGGGTGCTGGGGCCAACGTCCTGACTTTC. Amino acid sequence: CASSLTGGAGANVLTF.

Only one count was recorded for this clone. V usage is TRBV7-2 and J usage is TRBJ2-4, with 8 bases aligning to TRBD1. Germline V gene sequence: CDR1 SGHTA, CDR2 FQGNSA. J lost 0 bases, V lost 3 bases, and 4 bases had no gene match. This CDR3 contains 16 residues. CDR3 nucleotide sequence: TGTGCCAGCAGCTTGCAGGGGGCAGTAGCCAAAAACATTCAGTACTTC. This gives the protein CASSLQGAVAKNIQYF. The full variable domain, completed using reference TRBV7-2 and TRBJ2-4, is GAGVSQSPSNKVTEKGKDVELRCDPISGHTALYWYRQSLGQGLEFLIYFQGNSAPDKSGLPSDRFSAERTGGSVSTLTIQRTQQEDSAVYLCASSLQGAVAKNIQYFGAGTRLSVL.

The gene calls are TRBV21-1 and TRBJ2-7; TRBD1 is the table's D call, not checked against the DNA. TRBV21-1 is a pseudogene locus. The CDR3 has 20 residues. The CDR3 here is CASSSSLPGQGNFGPYEQYV. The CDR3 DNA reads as TGTGCCAGCAGCTCCTCACTCCCGGGACAGGGGAATTTTGGTCCCTACGAGCAGTACGTC.

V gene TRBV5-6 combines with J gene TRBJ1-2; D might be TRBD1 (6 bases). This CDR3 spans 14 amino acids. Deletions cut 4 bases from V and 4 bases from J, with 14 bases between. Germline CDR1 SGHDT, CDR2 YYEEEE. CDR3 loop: CASSATGSAYGYTF. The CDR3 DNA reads TGTGCCAGCAGCGCAACAGGGTCTGCCTATGGCTACACCTTC.

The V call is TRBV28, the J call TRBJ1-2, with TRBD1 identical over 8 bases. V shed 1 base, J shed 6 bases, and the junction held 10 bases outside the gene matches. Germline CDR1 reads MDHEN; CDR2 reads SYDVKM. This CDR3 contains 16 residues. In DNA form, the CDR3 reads TGTGCCAGCAGTTTATCGACAGGGGTTTATGAAAATGGCTACACCTTC. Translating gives CASSLSTGVYENGYTF.

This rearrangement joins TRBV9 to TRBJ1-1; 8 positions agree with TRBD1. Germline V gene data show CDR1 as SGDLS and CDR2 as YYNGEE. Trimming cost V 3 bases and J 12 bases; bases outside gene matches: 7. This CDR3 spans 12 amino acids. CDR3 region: CASSGGTGLPFF. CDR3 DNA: TGTGCCAGCAGCGGCGGGACAGGCCTTCCTTTCTTT.

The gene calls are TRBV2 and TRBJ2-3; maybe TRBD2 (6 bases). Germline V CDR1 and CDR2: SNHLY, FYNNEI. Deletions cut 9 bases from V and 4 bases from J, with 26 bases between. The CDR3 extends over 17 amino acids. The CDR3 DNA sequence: TGTGCCAGTTCGGAGGGAGTGGTTTTTGGGCGGCCAGATACGCAGTATTTT. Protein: CASSEGVVFGRPDTQYF.

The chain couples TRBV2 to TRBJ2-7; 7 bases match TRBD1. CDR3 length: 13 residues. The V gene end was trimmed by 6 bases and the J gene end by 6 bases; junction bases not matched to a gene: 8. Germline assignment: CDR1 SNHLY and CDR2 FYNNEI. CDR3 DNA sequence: TGTGCCAGCAGCACAACACAGGGGTCCGAGCAGTACTTC. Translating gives CASSTTQGSEQYF.

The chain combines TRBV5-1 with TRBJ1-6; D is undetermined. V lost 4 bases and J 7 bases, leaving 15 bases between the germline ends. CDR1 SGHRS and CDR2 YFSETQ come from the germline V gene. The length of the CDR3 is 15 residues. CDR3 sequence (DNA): TGCGCCAGCAGCCCGGACTCACGACTGAATTCACCCCTCCACTTT. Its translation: CASSPDSRLNSPLHF.

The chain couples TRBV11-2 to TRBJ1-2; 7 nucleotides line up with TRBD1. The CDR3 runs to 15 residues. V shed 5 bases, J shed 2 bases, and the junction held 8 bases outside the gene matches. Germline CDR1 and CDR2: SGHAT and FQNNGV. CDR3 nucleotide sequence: TGTGCCAGCAGCCAAAACAGGGGAGGCAACTATGGCTACACCTTC. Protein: CASSQNRGGNYGYTF.

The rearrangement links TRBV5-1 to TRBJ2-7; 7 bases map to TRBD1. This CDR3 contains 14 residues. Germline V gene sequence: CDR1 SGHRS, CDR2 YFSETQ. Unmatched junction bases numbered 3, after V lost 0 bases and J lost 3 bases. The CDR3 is CASSLEGQNYEQYF. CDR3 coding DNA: TGCGCCAGCAGCTTGGAGGGACAGAACTACGAGCAGTACTTC.

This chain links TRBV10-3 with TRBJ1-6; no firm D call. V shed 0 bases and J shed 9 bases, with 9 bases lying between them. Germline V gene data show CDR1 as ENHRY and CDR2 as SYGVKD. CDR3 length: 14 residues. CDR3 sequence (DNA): TGTGCCATCAGTGAGTCGTTATTTGTTTCACCCCTCCACTTT. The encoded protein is CAISESLFVSPLHF.

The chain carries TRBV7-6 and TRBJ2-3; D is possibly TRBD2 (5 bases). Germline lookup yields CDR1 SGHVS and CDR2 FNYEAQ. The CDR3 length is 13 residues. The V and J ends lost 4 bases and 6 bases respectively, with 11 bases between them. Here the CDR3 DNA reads TGTGCCAGCAGCTACAAACTAGGTGATACGCAGTATTTT. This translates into CASSYKLGDTQYF.